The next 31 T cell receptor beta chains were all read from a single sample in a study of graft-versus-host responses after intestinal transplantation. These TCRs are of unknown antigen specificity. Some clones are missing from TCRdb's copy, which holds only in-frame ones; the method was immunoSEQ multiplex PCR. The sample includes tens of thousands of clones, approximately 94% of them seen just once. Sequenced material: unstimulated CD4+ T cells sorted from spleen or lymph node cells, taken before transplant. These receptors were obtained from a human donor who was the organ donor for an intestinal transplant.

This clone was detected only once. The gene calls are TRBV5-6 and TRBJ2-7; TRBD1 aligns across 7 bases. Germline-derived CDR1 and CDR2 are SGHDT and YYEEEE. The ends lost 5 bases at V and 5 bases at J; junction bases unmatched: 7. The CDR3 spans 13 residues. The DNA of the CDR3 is TGTGCCAGCAGTTCCACAGGGGTGAACGAGCAGTACTTC. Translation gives CASSSTGVNEQYF.

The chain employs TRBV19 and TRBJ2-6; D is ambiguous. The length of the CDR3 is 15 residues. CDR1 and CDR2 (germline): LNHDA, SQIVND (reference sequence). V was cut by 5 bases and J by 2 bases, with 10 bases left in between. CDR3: CASSVDGAGANVLTF. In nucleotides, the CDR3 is TGTGCCAGTAGTGTTGACGGAGCTGGGGCCAACGTCCTGACTTTC. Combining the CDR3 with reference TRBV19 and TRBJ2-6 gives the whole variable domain DGGITQSPKYLFRKEGQNVTLSCEQNLNHDAMYWYRQDPGQGLRLIYYSQIVNDFQKGDIAEGYSVSREKKESFPLTVTSAQKNPTAFYLCASSVDGAGANVLTFGAGSRLTVL.

The DNA of the CDR3 is TGTGCCAGCAGTTTGTTAAGGGAGACCCAGTACTTC. Amino acids: CASSLLRETQYF. This sequence joins TRBV28 and TRBJ2-5; no clear D. V gave up 3 bases and J gave up 5 bases, with 7 bases separating them. Germline CDR1 MDHEN, CDR2 SYDVKM. This CDR3 is 12 amino acids long. Looking up the rest from reference TRBV28 and TRBJ2-5 gives the full variable domain: DVKVTQSSRYLVKRTGEKVFLECVQDMDHENMFWYRQDPGLGLRLIYFSYDVKMKEKGDIPEGYSVSREKKERFSLILESASTNQTSMYLCASSLLRETQYFGPGTRLLVL.

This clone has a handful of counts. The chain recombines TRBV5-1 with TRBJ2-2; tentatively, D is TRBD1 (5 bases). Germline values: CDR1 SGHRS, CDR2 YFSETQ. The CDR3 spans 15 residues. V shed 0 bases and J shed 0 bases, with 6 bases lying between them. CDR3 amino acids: CASSLARANTGELFF. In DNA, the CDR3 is TGCGCCAGCAGCTTGGCCAGGGCGAACACCGGGGAGCTGTTTTTT.

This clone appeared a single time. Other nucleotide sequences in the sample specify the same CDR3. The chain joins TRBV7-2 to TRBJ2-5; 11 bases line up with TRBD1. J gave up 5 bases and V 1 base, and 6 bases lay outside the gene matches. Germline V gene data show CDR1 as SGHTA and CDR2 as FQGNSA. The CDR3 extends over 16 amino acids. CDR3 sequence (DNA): TGTGCCAGCAGCTTAGTTGGAGGGACAGGGGGGGAGACCCAGTACTTC. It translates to CASSLVGGTGGETQYF.

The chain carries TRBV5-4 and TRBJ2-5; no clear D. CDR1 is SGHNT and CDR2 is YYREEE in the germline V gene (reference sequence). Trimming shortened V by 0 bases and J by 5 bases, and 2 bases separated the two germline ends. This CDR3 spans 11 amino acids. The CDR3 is CASSLAETQYF. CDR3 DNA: TGTGCCAGCAGCTTGGCCGAGACCCAGTACTTC.

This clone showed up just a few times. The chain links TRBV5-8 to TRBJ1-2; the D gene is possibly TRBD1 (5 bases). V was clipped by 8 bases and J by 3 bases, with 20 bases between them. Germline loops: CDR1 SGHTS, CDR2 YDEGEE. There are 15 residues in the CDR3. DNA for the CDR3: TGTGCCAGTGCCGGGACGGCCTCCGGCCACTATGGCTACACCTTC. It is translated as CASAGTASGHYGYTF.

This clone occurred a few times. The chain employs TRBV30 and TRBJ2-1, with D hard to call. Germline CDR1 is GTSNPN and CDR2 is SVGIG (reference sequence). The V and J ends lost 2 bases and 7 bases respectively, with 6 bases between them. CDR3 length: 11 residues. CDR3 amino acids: CAWSTWNEQFF. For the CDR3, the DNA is TGTGCCTGGAGTACGTGGAATGAGCAGTTCTTC.

CDR3 DNA: TGTGCCAGCAGTTACTTTGGGAACACTGAAGCTTTCTTT. Its translation is CASSYFGNTEAFF. V is TRBV6-5 and J is TRBJ1-1; D not resolved. In germline, CDR1 is MNHEY, CDR2 SVGAGI. The CDR3 is 13 residues long. Trimming pared 1 base from V and 1 base from J, leaving 4 bases between.

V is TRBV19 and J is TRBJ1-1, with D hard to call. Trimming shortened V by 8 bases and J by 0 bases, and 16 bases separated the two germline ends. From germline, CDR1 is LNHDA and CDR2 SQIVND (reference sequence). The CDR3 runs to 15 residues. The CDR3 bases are TGTGCCAGTCAAGGCGGGAGGGTTATGAACACTGAAGCTTTCTTT. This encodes CASQGGRVMNTEAFF.

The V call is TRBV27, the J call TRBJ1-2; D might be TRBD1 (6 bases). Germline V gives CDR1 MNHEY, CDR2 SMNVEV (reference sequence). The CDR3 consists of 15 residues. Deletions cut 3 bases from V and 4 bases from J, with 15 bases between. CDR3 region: CASSLGGAIGYGYTF. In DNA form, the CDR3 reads TGTGCCAGCAGTTTGGGGGGGGCAATCGGCTATGGCTACACCTTC.

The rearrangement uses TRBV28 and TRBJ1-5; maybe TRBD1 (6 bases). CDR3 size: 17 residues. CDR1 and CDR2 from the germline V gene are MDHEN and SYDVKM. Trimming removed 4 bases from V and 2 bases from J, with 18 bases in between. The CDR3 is CASSSISGGHGNQPQHF. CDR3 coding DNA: TGTGCCAGCAGTTCCATAAGTGGGGGGCACGGCAATCAGCCCCAGCATTTT. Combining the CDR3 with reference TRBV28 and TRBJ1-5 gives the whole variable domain DVKVTQSSRYLVKRTGEKVFLECVQDMDHENMFWYRQDPGLGLRLIYFSYDVKMKEKGDIPEGYSVSREKKERFSLILESASTNQTSMYLCASSSISGGHGNQPQHFGDGTRLSIL.

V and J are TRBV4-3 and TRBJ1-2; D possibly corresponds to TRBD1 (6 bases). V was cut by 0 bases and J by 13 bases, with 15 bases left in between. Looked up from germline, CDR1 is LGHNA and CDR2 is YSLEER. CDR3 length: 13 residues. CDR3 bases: TGCGCCAGCAGCCAAGACCACAGGGAGCTCGGCACCTTC. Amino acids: CASSQDHRELGTF.

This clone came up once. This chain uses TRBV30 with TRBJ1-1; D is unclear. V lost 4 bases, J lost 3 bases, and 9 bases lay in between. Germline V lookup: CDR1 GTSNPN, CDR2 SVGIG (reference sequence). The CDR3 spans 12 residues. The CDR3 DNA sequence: TGTGCCTGGACGTTACCTTACACTGAAGCTTTCTTT. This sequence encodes CAWTLPYTEAFF.

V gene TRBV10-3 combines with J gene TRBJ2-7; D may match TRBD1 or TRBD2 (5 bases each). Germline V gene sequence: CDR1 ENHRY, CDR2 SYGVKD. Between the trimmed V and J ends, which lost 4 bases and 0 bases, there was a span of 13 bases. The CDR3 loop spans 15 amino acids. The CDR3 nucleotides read TGTGCCATCAGTGGTTTGGGGGATCACTCCTACGAGCAGTACTTC. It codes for CAISGLGDHSYEQYF.

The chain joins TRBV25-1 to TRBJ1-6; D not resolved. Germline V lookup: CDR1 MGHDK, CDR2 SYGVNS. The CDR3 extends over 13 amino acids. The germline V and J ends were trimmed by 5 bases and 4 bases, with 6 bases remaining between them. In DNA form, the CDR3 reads TGTGCCAGCAGTTCCGGGTATAATTCACCCCTCCACTTT. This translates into CASSSGYNSPLHF.

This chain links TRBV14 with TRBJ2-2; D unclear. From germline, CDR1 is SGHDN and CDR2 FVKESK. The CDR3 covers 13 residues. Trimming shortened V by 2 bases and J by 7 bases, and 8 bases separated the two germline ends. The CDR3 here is CASSQLLHGELFF. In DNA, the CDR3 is TGTGCCAGCAGCCAACTCCTGCACGGGGAGCTGTTTTTT.

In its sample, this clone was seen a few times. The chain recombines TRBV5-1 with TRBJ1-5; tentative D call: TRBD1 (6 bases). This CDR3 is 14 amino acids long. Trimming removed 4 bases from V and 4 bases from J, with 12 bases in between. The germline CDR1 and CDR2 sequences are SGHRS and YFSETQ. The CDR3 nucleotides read TGCGCCAGCAGCCAGGACAGCCTTAATCAGCCCCAGCATTTT. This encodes CASSQDSLNQPQHF. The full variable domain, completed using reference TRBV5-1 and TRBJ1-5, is KAGVTQTPRYLIKTRGQQVTLSCSPISGHRSVSWYQQTPGQGLQFLFEYFSETQRNKGNFPGRFSGRQFSNSRSEMNVSTLELGDSALYLCASSQDSLNQPQHFGDGTRLSIL.

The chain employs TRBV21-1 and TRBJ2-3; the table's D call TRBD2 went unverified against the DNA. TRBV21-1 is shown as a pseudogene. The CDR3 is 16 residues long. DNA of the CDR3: TGTGCCAGCAACTTTAGCGGCGCAACTAGCACAGATACGCAGTATTTT. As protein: CASNFSGATSTDTQYF.

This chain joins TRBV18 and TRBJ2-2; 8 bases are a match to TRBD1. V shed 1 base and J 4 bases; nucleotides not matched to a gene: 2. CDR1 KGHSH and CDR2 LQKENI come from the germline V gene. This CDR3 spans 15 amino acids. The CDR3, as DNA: TGTGCCAGCTCACCACTGGGACAGGCCACCGGGGAGCTGTTTTTT. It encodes CASSPLGQATGELFF.

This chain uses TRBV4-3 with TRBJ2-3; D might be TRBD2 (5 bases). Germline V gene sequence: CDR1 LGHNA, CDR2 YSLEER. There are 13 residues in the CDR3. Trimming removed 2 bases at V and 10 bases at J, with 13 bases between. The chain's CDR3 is CASSQREAYSQYF. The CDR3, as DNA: TGCGCCAGCAGCCAACGGGAAGCATATTCGCAGTATTTT.

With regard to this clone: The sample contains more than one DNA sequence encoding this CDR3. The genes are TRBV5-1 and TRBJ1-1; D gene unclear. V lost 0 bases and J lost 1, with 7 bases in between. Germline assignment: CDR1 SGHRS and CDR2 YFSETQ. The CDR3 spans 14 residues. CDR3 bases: TGCGCCAGCAGCTTGGGTGGCGGGAACACTGAAGCTTTCTTT. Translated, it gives CASSLGGGNTEAFF.

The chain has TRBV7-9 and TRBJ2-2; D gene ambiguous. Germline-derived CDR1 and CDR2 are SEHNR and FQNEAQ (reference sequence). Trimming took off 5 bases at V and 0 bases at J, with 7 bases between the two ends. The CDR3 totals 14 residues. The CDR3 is CASSPRANTGELFF. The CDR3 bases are TGTGCCAGCAGCCCCCGAGCGAACACCGGGGAGCTGTTTTTT.

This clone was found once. The CDR3 loop reads CASSFRLAGGTDTQYF. The CDR3 region has the DNA TGTGCCAGCAGTTTCAGACTAGCGGGGGGCACAGATACGCAGTATTTT. The chain joins TRBV11-2 to TRBJ2-3; 12 bases agree with TRBD2. The CDR3 length is 16 residues. The J segment lost 1 base and the V segment lost 6 bases, leaving 5 bases of the junction unmatched. The germline V gene has CDR1 SGHAT and CDR2 FQNNGV.

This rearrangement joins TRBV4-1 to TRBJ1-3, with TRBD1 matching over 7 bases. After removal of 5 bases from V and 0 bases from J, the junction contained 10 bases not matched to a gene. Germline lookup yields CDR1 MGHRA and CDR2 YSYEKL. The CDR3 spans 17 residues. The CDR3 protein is CASSEGQARPSGNTIYF. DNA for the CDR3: TGCGCCAGCAGCGAAGGACAGGCCAGACCCTCTGGAAACACCATATATTTT.

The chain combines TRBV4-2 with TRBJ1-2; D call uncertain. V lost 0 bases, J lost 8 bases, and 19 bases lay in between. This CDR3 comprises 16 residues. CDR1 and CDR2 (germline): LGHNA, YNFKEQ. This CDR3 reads CASSQELVMARRGYTF. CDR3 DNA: TGTGCCAGCAGCCAAGAGTTGGTAATGGCCCGACGGGGCTACACCTTC.

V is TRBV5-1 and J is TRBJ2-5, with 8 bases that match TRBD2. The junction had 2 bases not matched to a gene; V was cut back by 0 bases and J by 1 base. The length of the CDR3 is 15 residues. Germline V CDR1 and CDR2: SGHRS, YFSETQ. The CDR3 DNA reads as TGCGCCAGCAGCTTGGACACTAGCGGCCAAGAGACCCAGTACTTC. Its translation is CASSLDTSGQETQYF.

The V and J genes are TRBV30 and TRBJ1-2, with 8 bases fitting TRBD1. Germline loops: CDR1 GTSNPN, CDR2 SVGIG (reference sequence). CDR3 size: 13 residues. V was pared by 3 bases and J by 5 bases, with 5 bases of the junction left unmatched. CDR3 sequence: CAWSGQGLYGYTF. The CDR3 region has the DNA TGTGCCTGGAGCGGACAGGGACTATATGGCTACACCTTC.

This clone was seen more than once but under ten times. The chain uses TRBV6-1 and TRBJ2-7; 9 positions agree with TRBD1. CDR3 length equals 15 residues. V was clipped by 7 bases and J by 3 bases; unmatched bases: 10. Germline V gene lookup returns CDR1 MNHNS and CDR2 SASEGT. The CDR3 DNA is TGTGCCAGCAAAGGAATGGGGACAGGGTACTACGAGCAGTACTTC. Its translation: CASKGMGTGYYEQYF.

Here the CDR3 reads CASSPSWGAYEQYF. The CDR3, as DNA: TGTGCCAGCAGTCCCTCATGGGGGGCTTACGAGCAGTACTTC. The chain carries TRBV6-5 and TRBJ2-7; D could derive from TRBD1 or TRBD2 (6 bases each). The V gene lost 5 bases and the J gene lost 4 bases, with 15 bases spanning the gap. The CDR3 is 14 amino acids. From germline, CDR1 is MNHEY and CDR2 SVGAGI.

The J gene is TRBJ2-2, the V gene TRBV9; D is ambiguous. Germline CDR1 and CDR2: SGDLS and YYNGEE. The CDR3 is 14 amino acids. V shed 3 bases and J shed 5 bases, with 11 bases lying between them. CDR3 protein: CASSATLGTGELFF. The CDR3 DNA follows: TGTGCCAGCAGCGCCACGTTGGGGACCGGGGAGCTGTTTTTT.